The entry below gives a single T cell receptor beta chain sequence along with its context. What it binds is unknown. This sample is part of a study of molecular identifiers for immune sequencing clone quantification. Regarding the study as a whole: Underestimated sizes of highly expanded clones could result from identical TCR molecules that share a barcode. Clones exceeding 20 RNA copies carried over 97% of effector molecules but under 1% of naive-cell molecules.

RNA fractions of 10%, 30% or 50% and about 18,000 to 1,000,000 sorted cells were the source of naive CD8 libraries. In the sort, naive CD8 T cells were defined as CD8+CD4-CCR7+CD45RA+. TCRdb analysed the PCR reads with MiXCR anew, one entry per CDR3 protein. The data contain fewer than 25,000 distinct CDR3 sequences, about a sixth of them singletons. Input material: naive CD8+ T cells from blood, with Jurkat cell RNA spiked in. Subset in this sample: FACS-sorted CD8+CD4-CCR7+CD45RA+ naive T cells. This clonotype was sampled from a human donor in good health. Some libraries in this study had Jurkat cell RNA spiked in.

This CDR3 reads CANIRPKRNTEAFF. For the CDR3, the DNA is TGTGCCAACATCCGACCCAAACGGAACACTGAAGCTTTCTTT. The chain joins TRBV2 to TRBJ1-1; D uncertain. Germline V gene lookup returns CDR1 SNHLY and CDR2 FYNNEI. The CDR3 consists of 14 residues. Trimming cost V 10 bases and J 1 base, with 16 bases left between them.